The clone carrying this TCR beta chain appeared once. What it binds is not known. One junction end does not reproduce the germline sequence, and a read error may be involved. The sample comes from a study of Graves' ophthalmopathy and Graves' hyperthyroidism. Study conclusions and caveats: Detection in blood was also observed for most expanded thyroid clonotypes above 0.001 frequency.

Researchers took RNA transcripts and amplified TCR beta CDR3 regions from them. Second-round multiplex PCR followed a first-round RT-PCR using HTBI primers. TCRdb analysed the multiplex PCR reads with MiXCR anew, one entry per CDR3 protein. Of approximately 700,000 distinct CDR3 sequences in the sample, about two fifths were seen once. This CDR3 contains 13 residues. CDR1 and CDR2 (germline): ENHRY, SYGVKD. The sequenced sample was peripheral blood. This rearrangement joins TRBV10-3 to TRBJ1-1; D might be TRBD1 (6 bases). This receptor was identified in an adult man with Graves' ophthalmopathy. Here the CDR3 reads CAISMRGDTGAFF. The DNA of the CDR3 is TGTGCCATCTCTATGAGGGGGGACACTGGAGCTTTCTTT.